Below, one T cell receptor (beta chain) is given with its context. CDR3 length equals 16 residues. Germline assignment: CDR1 ENHRY and CDR2 SYGVKD. The ends lost 3 bases at V and 4 bases at J; junction bases unmatched: 6. Categorization into cohorts depended on clinical history that participants reported. The sample originates from a study of blood T cell repertoires in COVID-19. The overall study: Acute and convalescent COVID-19 specimens originated in the United States, Italy and Spain. T cells, B-cell-depleted T cells, or PBMCs supplied cDNA or gDNA.

The method was immunoSEQ multiplex PCR; TCRdb's version includes in-frame clones alone and lacks a portion of them. Here the sample spans 220,000 or so clones, over 80% being singletons. The gene calls are TRBV10-3 and TRBJ1-5, with 10 nucleotides matching TRBD1. The source of this sequence is a man in his fifties who had been exposed to COVID-19. Sequenced input: PBMCs or T cells enriched from blood (not recorded which). The CDR3 loop is CAISDTGQGVNQPQHF. CDR3 DNA: TGTGCCATCAGTGATACAGGACAGGGGGTGAATCAGCCCCAGCATTTT.